This section outlines one T cell receptor (beta chain) sequence together with its context. Its antigen is undetermined. These data are taken from a study of cytomegalovirus exposure and HLA in healthy donors. Whole-study context: Falling in the Caucasian-associated ancestry cluster were roughly 86% of under 450 genotyped donors. Study results and caveats: Excluded were some V segments that proved indistinguishable, including TRBV6-2 and TRBV6-3. Productive status was seen about 87% or about 30% of the time for most TCR beta V segments in an earlier analysis. By a later analysis, the bulk of CMV-associated TCR beta chains appeared HLA-restricted.

PCR amplification relied on 60 Vbeta primers (plus 13 Jbeta primers). The repertoire was sequenced with immunoSEQ multiplex PCR; TCRdb's copy has only in-frame clones and lacks some. The sample yields 95,000 to 150,000 clones, 70% to 75% seen once. The germline gives CDR1 LGHNA, CDR2 YSLEER. The CDR3 has 15 residues. V was pared by 8 bases and J by 3 bases, with 12 bases of the junction left unmatched. The J gene is TRBJ2-7, the V gene TRBV4-3, with 8 bases matching TRBD1. This receptor was obtained from a woman aged 40 to 49 in good health and CMV-seronegative. Sample: PBMCs. The CDR3 bases are TGCGCCAGCGGGACCCTGGGACAGGCGGTCTACGAGCAGTACTTC. Protein: CASGTLGQAVYEQYF.